Reported below is one T cell receptor (beta chain). This record comes from a study of T-cell reconstitution after alpha-beta-depleted transplantation in children. Germline CDR1 is MNHNS and CDR2 is SASEGT. Trimming cost V 6 bases and J 4 bases; bases outside gene matches: 11. The CDR3 has 16 amino acids. It was with unique molecular identifiers that the TCRbeta library was prepared. TCRdb fed the PCR reads into MiXCR, producing one record per CDR3 protein. This sample has 130,000 or so distinct CDR3 sequences; about 9.5% occur once, and the top ten carry 20% to 30%. The sequence derives from a girl less than two years old who had a stem cell transplant for combined immunodeficiency, so the T cells may come from the graft donor. The sequenced sample was PBMCs, mostly from graft donor cells, obtained 180 days after TCRalphabeta/CD19-depleted stem cell transplant. This chain links TRBV6-1 with TRBJ2-7; 11 bases map to TRBD2. Here the CDR3 DNA reads TGTGCCAGCAGGGGACTAGCGGACCCGAGGGGATACGAGCAGTACTTC. It translates to CASRGLADPRGYEQYF.